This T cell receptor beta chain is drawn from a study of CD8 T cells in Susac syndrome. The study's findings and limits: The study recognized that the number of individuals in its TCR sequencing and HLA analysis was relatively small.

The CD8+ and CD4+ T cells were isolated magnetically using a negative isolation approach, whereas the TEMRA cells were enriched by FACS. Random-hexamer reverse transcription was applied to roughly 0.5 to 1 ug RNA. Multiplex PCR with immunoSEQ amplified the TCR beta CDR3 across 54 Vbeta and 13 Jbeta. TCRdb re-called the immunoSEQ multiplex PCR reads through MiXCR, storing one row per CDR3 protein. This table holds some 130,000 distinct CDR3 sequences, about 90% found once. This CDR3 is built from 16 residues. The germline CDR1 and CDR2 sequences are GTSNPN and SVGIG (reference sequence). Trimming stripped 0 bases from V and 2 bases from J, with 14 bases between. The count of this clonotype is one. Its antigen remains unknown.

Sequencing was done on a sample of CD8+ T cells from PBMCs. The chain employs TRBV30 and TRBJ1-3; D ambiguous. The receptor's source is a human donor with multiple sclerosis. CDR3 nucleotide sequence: TGTGCCTGGAGTGTATTGGAAGAAGACACTGGAAACACCATATATTTT. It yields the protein CAWSVLEEDTGNTIYF.